This T cell receptor beta chain appears in the sequencing data of a study of early stage breast cancer tumors. Whole-study context: The ER+/PR+/HER2- tumors included 7 or 8 ductal and a handful of lobular carcinomas.

The germline CDR1 and CDR2 sequences are SGHKS and YYEKEE (reference sequence). With 5 bases removed from V and 6 bases from J, the gap between germline ends came to 22 bases. This CDR3 contains 16 residues. With respect to this clone: Its specificity is not known.

Profiling relied on immunoSEQ multiplex PCR, and the TCRdb table lists in-frame clones only, not all of them. The data show about 34,000 clones, 74% seen once. Regarding the study as a whole: Enriched TCRB sequences shared across patients were mostly commonly generated sequences. Tumor and normal breast were distinguished via blood comparison in most of the 16 patients. Compared with adjacent normal breast tissue, tumors showed around 2.5-fold greater T cell density and higher clonality.

The sample comprised breast tumor tissue. The gene calls are TRBV5-5 and TRBJ2-3; possible D gene TRBD2, 7 bases. This clonotype originated in a person in their twenties or thirties with breast cancer. Here the CDR3 reads CASRTQGLAVLDTQYF. Here the CDR3 DNA reads TGTGCCAGCAGGACCCAGGGGCTAGCGGTTTTGGATACGCAGTATTTT. Full variable domain (remainder filled in from reference TRBV5-5 and TRBJ2-3): DAGVTQSPTHLIKTRGQQVTLRCSPISGHKSVSWYQQVLGQGPQFIFQYYEKEERGRGNFPDRFSARQFPNYSSELNVNALLLGDSALYLCASRTQGLAVLDTQYFGPGTRLTVL.